The 22 T cell receptor beta chains below come from one sample, sequenced in a study of cytomegalovirus exposure and HLA in healthy donors. This PCR relied on a set of 60 Vbeta primers and 13 Jbeta primers. Generated by immunoSEQ multiplex PCR, the TCRdb table keeps only in-frame clones and is missing some. The sample records 180,000 or so clones, nearly 80% being singletons. The sample consisted of PBMCs. Source of these receptors: a man aged 50 or older in good health and CMV-seropositive.

V gene TRBV4-3 combines with J gene TRBJ1-4; 10 positions agree with TRBD1. Germline CDR1 is LGHNA and CDR2 is YSLEER. V was clipped by 4 bases and J by 7 bases; unmatched bases: 9. The CDR3 extends over 16 amino acids. The CDR3, as DNA: TGCGCCAGCAGCCGGGCGAGGACAGGGGGACGTGAAAAACTGTTTTTT. Translated, it gives CASSRARTGGREKLFF.

The genes are TRBV14 and TRBJ1-1; D unresolved. In germline, CDR1 is SGHDN, CDR2 FVKESK. V was pared by 1 base and J by 5 bases, with 11 bases between. The CDR3 totals 14 residues. The CDR3 nucleotides are TGTGCCAGCAGCCAAGCCTCCACCCGGACTGAAGCTTTCTTT. It encodes CASSQASTRTEAFF.

This clone has a single count. The chain combines TRBV28 with TRBJ1-4; D possibly corresponds to TRBD1 (6 bases). V shed 7 bases and J shed 5 bases, with 11 bases lying between them. CDR3 length: 13 residues. The germline V gene has CDR1 MDHEN and CDR2 SYDVKM. CDR3 loop: CASKGVPNEKLFF. CDR3 DNA sequence: TGTGCCAGCAAGGGGGTACCCAATGAAAAACTGTTTTTT.

This chain links TRBV28 with TRBJ2-5; 8 nucleotides match TRBD2. This CDR3 comprises 15 residues. V was clipped by 0 bases and J by 2 bases; unmatched bases: 2. Germline CDR1 is MDHEN and CDR2 is SYDVKM. In nucleotides, the CDR3 is TGTGCCAGCAGTTTATGGGTAGCGGGGCAAGAGACCCAGTACTTC. Its translation: CASSLWVAGQETQYF.

This chain connects TRBV7-2 to TRBJ1-2; a weak D match, TRBD1 (6 bases). The germline V gene encodes CDR1 SGHTA and CDR2 FQGNSA. The CDR3 has 14 amino acids. The V end lost 0 bases, the J end lost 4 bases, and 9 bases lay between the germline ends. As DNA, the CDR3 is TGTGCCAGCAGCTTAGCGTCAGGGGCCTATGGCTACACCTTC. It is translated as CASSLASGAYGYTF.

This clone came up once. The chain links TRBV7-3 to TRBJ2-1, with 11 bases matching TRBD2. The germline V gene encodes CDR1 SGHTA and CDR2 FQGTGA. This CDR3 comprises 16 residues. V trimming: 5 bases; J trimming: 8 bases; junction bases outside the gene matches: 11. This CDR3 reads CASSLTGTSGVYEQFF. As DNA, the CDR3 is TGTGCCAGCAGCCTGACCGGGACTAGCGGCGTTTATGAGCAGTTCTTC.

Remarks on this clone: Here the CDR3 omits its conserved ending phenylalanine or tryptophan, so a read error is the likely source. DNA of the CDR3: TGTGCCAGCAGCCTCGGACGGCAGATCACTGGGGCCAACGTCCTGACTTCC. Translating it yields CASSLGRQITGANVLTS. The V call is TRBV28, the J call TRBJ2-6; D not certain. The V end was cut by 6 bases, the J end by 2 bases, with 17 bases between. The CDR3 sequence is 17 residues long. Germline-derived CDR1 and CDR2 are MDHEN and SYDVKM.

The chain has TRBV7-9 and TRBJ2-1; D is undetermined. The CDR3 is 15 amino acids. The V end was cut by 1 base, the J end by 4 bases, with 11 bases between. Looked up from germline, CDR1 is SEHNR and CDR2 is FQNEAQ (reference sequence). The CDR3 reads CASSLGTRGYNEQFF. CDR3 sequence (DNA): TGTGCCAGCAGCTTAGGAACTCGTGGTTACAATGAGCAGTTCTTC.

This chain connects TRBV5-5 to TRBJ2-5; D gene uncertain. Germline CDR1 SGHKS, CDR2 YYEKEE (reference sequence). V was shortened by 2 bases and J by 0 bases, with 11 bases between the two germline ends. The CDR3 is 15 amino acids. In nucleotides, the CDR3 is TGTGCCAGCAGCTTTTTGGCACAGAACCAAGAGACCCAGTACTTC. Residues: CASSFLAQNQETQYF.

This chain joins TRBV7-2 and TRBJ2-7; the match to TRBD1 covers 7 bases. CDR3 length equals 13 residues. Trimming took 2 bases from V and 6 from J; bases not matched to a gene: 4. Germline lookup yields CDR1 SGHTA and CDR2 FQGNSA. The DNA of the CDR3 is TGTGCCAGCAGCTTACAGGCAGGGGGCGAGCAGTACGTC. This translates into CASSLQAGGEQYV.

This clone was seen once. The chain uses TRBV2 and TRBJ2-7; D uncertain. Trimming left V 7 bases short and J 0 bases short, with 10 bases between. The length of the CDR3 is 13 residues. From germline, CDR1 is SNHLY and CDR2 FYNNEI. CDR3 in DNA: TGTGCCAGCAAAAAAGCTAGCTCCTACGAGCAGTACGTC. Protein sequence: CASKKASSYEQYV.

Only a few counts were recorded for this clone. The CDR3 nucleotides read TGTGCCAGCAGTTCGACATGGACAGGGTACCTGCACGAGAGCTCCTACAATGAGCAGTTCTTC. Protein product: CASSSTWTGYLHESSYNEQFF. The rearrangement links TRBV28 to TRBJ2-1; 8 bases line up with TRBD1. V trimming: 4 bases; J trimming: 0 bases; junction bases outside the gene matches: 20. The length of the CDR3 is 21 residues. The germline V gene has CDR1 MDHEN and CDR2 SYDVKM.

This sequence joins TRBV15 and TRBJ1-1; D perhaps matches TRBD1 (6 bases). Germline values: CDR1 LNHNV, CDR2 YYDKDF (reference sequence). Trimming stripped 5 bases from V and 4 bases from J, with 14 bases between. The CDR3 consists of 14 residues. The CDR3 is CATSGGQGSTEAFF. The CDR3 coding sequence is TGTGCCACCAGCGGGGGTCAGGGGAGCACTGAAGCTTTCTTT.

This sequence joins TRBV10-3 and TRBJ2-1; D is possibly TRBD2 (5 bases). Germline-derived CDR1 and CDR2 are ENHRY and SYGVKD. The CDR3 is 14 amino acids. Deletions cut 5 bases from V and 5 bases from J, with 13 bases between. The CDR3 DNA sequence: TGTGCCATCAGTCGAGGGCCCAAGAACAATGAGCAGTTCTTC. It encodes CAISRGPKNNEQFF.

J is TRBJ1-5 and V is TRBV5-8, with 9 bases that match TRBD1. Per the germline V gene, CDR1 is SGHTS and CDR2 is YDEGEE. The CDR3 is 19 residues long. J gave up 7 bases and V 0 bases, and 17 bases lay outside the gene matches. The CDR3 loop reads CASSLAGRGAQGARQPQHF. The CDR3 bases are TGTGCCAGCAGCTTGGCCGGTCGAGGGGCACAGGGGGCACGGCAGCCCCAGCATTTT.

The chain is built from TRBV5-6 and TRBJ1-4; 7 bases fit TRBD1. The CDR3 is made up of 16 amino acids. The germline V gene encodes CDR1 SGHDT and CDR2 YYEEEE. Unmatched junction bases numbered 14, after V lost 4 bases and J lost 8 bases. For the CDR3, the DNA is TGTGCCAGCAGCCACAGGGGCGGAGTAACGGGAGAAAAACTGTTTTTT. Translated: CASSHRGGVTGEKLFF.

J is TRBJ2-7 and V is TRBV5-1; D is perhaps TRBD1 (5 bases). The CDR3 runs to 17 residues. Trimming took off 1 base at V and 0 bases at J, with 17 bases between the two ends. The germline gives CDR1 SGHRS, CDR2 YFSETQ. The CDR3 coding sequence is TGCGCCAGCAGCTTGTACCCGACTTGGGGCGCCTCCTACGAGCAGTACTTC. Translating it yields CASSLYPTWGASYEQYF.

The CDR3 region is CASSRTGTSASYEQYF. The CDR3, as DNA: TGTGCCAGCAGCAGAACCGGGACTAGCGCCTCCTACGAGCAGTACTTC. This chain uses TRBV7-2 with TRBJ2-7; 10 bases agree with TRBD2. The germline gives CDR1 SGHTA, CDR2 FQGNSA. This CDR3 region has 16 residues. V dropped 5 bases and J dropped 0; count of bases not matched to a gene: 7.

This chain joins TRBV4-1 and TRBJ1-5; no firm D call. The germline CDR1 and CDR2 sequences are MGHRA and YSYEKL. Trimming removed 3 bases from V and 5 bases from J, with 5 bases in between. The CDR3 sequence is 12 residues long. In nucleotides, the CDR3 is TGCGCCAGCAGCCAGCCGGATCAGCCCCAGCATTTT. Translation: CASSQPDQPQHF.

The chain has TRBV4-1 and TRBJ2-3; D possibly corresponds to TRBD1 (5 bases). Trimming took 4 bases from V and 2 from J, leaving 19 bases between them. Per germline, CDR1 MGHRA and CDR2 YSYEKL. This CDR3 contains 17 residues. The CDR3 DNA sequence: TGCGCCAGCAGCCGAGACCCCCAGGGATTTGACACAGATACGCAGTATTTT. Protein: CASSRDPQGFDTDTQYF.

The table lists this clone with a count of one. This sequence joins TRBV27 and TRBJ2-1; 8 bases align to TRBD1. Germline V lookup: CDR1 MNHEY, CDR2 SMNVEV (reference sequence). V lost 7 bases, J lost 12 bases, and 17 bases stayed unmatched. This CDR3 contains 15 residues. This CDR3 is CASTETGAGHRGQFF. The DNA for the CDR3 is TGTGCCAGCACCGAGACAGGGGCCGGTCACAGGGGGCAGTTCTTC.

The chain employs TRBV5-1 and TRBJ1-2; TRBD1 matches at 7 bases. V lost 4 bases to trimming and J lost 7 bases; unmatched junction nucleotides: 13. The CDR3 runs to 15 residues. Germline CDR1 is SGHRS and CDR2 is YFSETQ. CDR3 bases: TGCGCCAGCAGCACCGAGACAGGGCTTGGGTCTGGCTACACCTTC. It codes for CASSTETGLGSGYTF. Variable domain in full (rest from reference TRBV5-1 and TRBJ1-2): KAGVTQTPRYLIKTRGQQVTLSCSPISGHRSVSWYQQTPGQGLQFLFEYFSETQRNKGNFPGRFSGRQFSNSRSEMNVSTLELGDSALYLCASSTETGLGSGYTFGSGTRLTVV.